Below, 23 T cell receptor beta chains from the same sample are listed, as sequenced in a study of cytomegalovirus exposure and HLA in healthy donors (dated by TCRdb to between 2016 and 2019). The library was generated by the immunoSEQ multiplex PCR assay. A mixture of 60 forward primers for TCR Vbeta segments and 13 reverse primers for TCR Jbeta segments was used in the multiplex PCR. TCRdb took over this immuneACCESS table, retaining in-frame rearrangements with V and J assigned. Such tables are incomplete; in checked studies, under half of the missing clones stem from an unresolved V gene, and the remainder is unexplained. This sample is represented by about 130,000 clones; approximately 79% of them were singletons. In total, the top ten clones hold approximately 3.8% of the sample. Sequencing was performed on PBMCs. All receptors come from a man aged 25 to 40 in good health and CMV-seronegative.

This chain links TRBV27 with TRBJ2-7; weak D call: TRBD1 (5 bases). This CDR3 is 13 amino acids long. Germline assignment: CDR1 MNHEY and CDR2 SMNVEV (reference sequence). V shed 2 bases and J shed 3 bases, with 8 bases lying between them. The CDR3 loop is CASSLTGGYEQYF. DNA of the CDR3: TGTGCCAGCAGTTTAACAGGCGGCTACGAGCAGTACTTC.

This clone was seen more than once but under ten times. This sequence joins TRBV4-1 and TRBJ2-1, with TRBD1 matching over 8 bases. Trimming took 3 bases from V and 4 from J; bases not matched to a gene: 8. The CDR3 consists of 16 residues. CDR1 and CDR2 from the germline V gene are MGHRA and YSYEKL. The CDR3 sequence is CASSQEDRVFYNEQFF. CDR3 DNA sequence: TGCGCCAGCAGCCAGGAGGACAGGGTTTTTTACAATGAGCAGTTCTTC.

J is TRBJ1-2 and V is TRBV27; D is undetermined. The V gene lost 3 bases and the J gene lost 2 bases, with 7 bases spanning the gap. CDR1 and CDR2 (germline): MNHEY, SMNVEV (reference sequence). The CDR3 totals 13 residues. The CDR3 nucleotides read TGTGCCAGCAGTTTTGCAGGAAACTATGGCTACACCTTC. This translates into CASSFAGNYGYTF.

The chain uses TRBV5-5 and TRBJ2-3; 11 bases align to TRBD1. V lost 3 bases to trimming and J lost 1 base; unmatched junction nucleotides: 4. Per the germline V gene, CDR1 is SGHKS and CDR2 is YYEKEE (reference sequence). The CDR3 length is 16 residues. CDR3 nucleotide sequence: TGTGCCAGCAGCTGGACAGGGGGCGGACGCACAGATACGCAGTATTTT. This gives the protein CASSWTGGGRTDTQYF.

The rearrangement joins TRBV5-1 to TRBJ1-5; 7 bases are shared with TRBD1. CDR3 length equals 16 residues. The germline V gene encodes CDR1 SGHRS and CDR2 YFSETQ. The V and J ends lost 4 bases and 7 bases, in that order; junction bases with no gene match: 14. In DNA, the CDR3 is TGCGCCAGCAGCATACGAAACAGGGGAAAGCGGCAGCCCCAGCATTTT. Protein product: CASSIRNRGKRQPQHF.

V and J are TRBV5-4 and TRBJ2-1; 8 bases fit TRBD2. The CDR3 spans 15 residues. J lost 10 bases, V lost 3 bases, and 12 bases had no gene match. From germline, CDR1 is SGHNT and CDR2 YYREEE (reference sequence). The CDR3 loop reads CASSSSGGGQGEQFF. The CDR3, as DNA: TGTGCCAGCAGCTCCTCGGGGGGGGGCCAGGGGGAGCAGTTCTTC.

The chain is built from TRBV28 and TRBJ1-1; TRBD1 matches at 7 bases. V dropped 6 bases and J dropped 4; count of bases not matched to a gene: 8. The germline V gene has CDR1 MDHEN and CDR2 SYDVKM. The CDR3 spans 14 residues. Here the CDR3 DNA reads TGTGCCAGCAGCCAGACAGGGCTCGGCACTGAAGCTTTCTTT. Protein product: CASSQTGLGTEAFF.

V usage is TRBV7-7 and J usage is TRBJ2-1; 7 bases are a match to TRBD2. The germline V gene has CDR1 SSHAT and CDR2 FNYEAQ (reference sequence). Losses at the gene ends were 5 bases for V and 3 bases for J; bases not matched to a gene: 4. This CDR3 comprises 14 residues. CDR3 DNA sequence: TGTGCCAGCAGCCCGTTAGCGGGCTACAATGAGCAGTTCTTC. Protein product: CASSPLAGYNEQFF.

This clone was seen just once. The chain carries TRBV6-5 and TRBJ1-5; 8 positions match TRBD1. Germline loops: CDR1 MNHEY, CDR2 SVGAGI. The CDR3 has 14 amino acids. V trimming: 5 bases; J trimming: 0 bases; junction bases outside the gene matches: 0. This CDR3 reads CASSGTGSNQPQHF. In DNA form, the CDR3 reads TGTGCCAGCAGTGGGACAGGTAGCAATCAGCCCCAGCATTTT.

This chain connects TRBV21-1 to TRBJ1-5. TRBV21-1 is deemed a pseudogene. The CDR3 runs 17 residues. In DNA form, the CDR3 reads TGTGCCAGCAGCAAAGATCTGAGGGCACCAGGCAATCAGCCCCAGCATTTT. It translates to CASSKDLRAPGNQPQHF.

This chain connects TRBV7-2 to TRBJ2-7; 7 bases are a match to TRBD1. Germline loops: CDR1 SGHTA, CDR2 FQGNSA. This CDR3 region has 14 residues. Trimming cost V 3 bases and J 3 bases; bases outside gene matches: 5. CDR3 in amino acids: CASSLTGTVYEQYF. The CDR3 region has the DNA TGTGCCAGCAGCTTGACAGGGACCGTCTACGAGCAGTACTTC. Combining the CDR3 with reference TRBV7-2 and TRBJ2-7 gives the whole variable domain GAGVSQSPSNKVTEKGKDVELRCDPISGHTALYWYRQSLGQGLEFLIYFQGNSAPDKSGLPSDRFSAERTGGSVSTLTIQRTQQEDSAVYLCASSLTGTVYEQYFGPGTRLTVT.

This sequence joins TRBV7-6 and TRBJ1-2, with no clear D. Per the germline V gene, CDR1 is SGHVS and CDR2 is FNYEAQ. Trimming pared 1 base from V and 6 bases from J, leaving 12 bases between. This CDR3 contains 14 residues. CDR3 DNA: TGTGCCAGCAGCTTAGTTCCGGGTTCGGATGGCTACACCTTC. It is translated as CASSLVPGSDGYTF.

This clone was seen ten or more times. The chain has TRBV4-1 and TRBJ1-2; D is undetermined. The V gene's germline CDR1 is MGHRA and CDR2 YSYEKL. With 1 base removed from V and 8 bases from J, the gap between germline ends came to 26 bases. The CDR3 contains 18 residues. As DNA, the CDR3 is TGCGCCAGCAGCCAAGTTCCCTTTGTAGTTATTCGTATGAGCGGCTACACCTTC. Encoded protein: CASSQVPFVVIRMSGYTF.

In this sample, this clone turned up once. The chain is built from TRBV6-1 and TRBJ2-7; 9 nucleotides match TRBD1. CDR1 is MNHNS, CDR2 SASEGT, per germline. With 2 bases clipped from V and 4 bases from J, the junction kept 9 bases outside the gene matches. The length of the CDR3 is 16 residues. The CDR3 nucleotides read TGTGCCAGCAGTGAAAGAGAGGGACAGGGTATTTACGAGCAGTACTTC. Translated: CASSEREGQGIYEQYF.

The V call is TRBV5-8, the J call TRBJ1-5, with D tentatively TRBD1 (5 bases). V lost 1 base and J 7 bases, leaving 12 bases between the germline ends. Germline CDR1 and CDR2: SGHTS and YDEGEE. The CDR3 totals 14 residues. The CDR3: CASSLIGALQPQHF. In nucleotides, the CDR3 is TGTGCCAGCAGCTTGATAGGGGCTCTACAGCCCCAGCATTTT. The variable domain in full, completed from reference TRBV5-8 and TRBJ1-5, reads EAGVTQSPTHLIKTRGQQATLRCSPISGHTSVYWYQQALGLGLQFLLWYDEGEERNRGNFPPRFSGRQFPNYSSELNVNALELEDSALYLCASSLIGALQPQHFGDGTRLSIL.

V usage is TRBV11-2 and J usage is TRBJ1-4, with D uncertain. V was trimmed by 2 bases and J by 8 bases, leaving 9 bases between them. Germline lookup yields CDR1 SGHAT and CDR2 FQNNGV. This CDR3 has 13 residues. This chain's CDR3 is CASSLTAGEKLFF. In DNA form, the CDR3 reads TGTGCCAGCAGCTTAACGGCGGGGGAAAAACTGTTTTTT.

The rearrangement links TRBV5-4 to TRBJ2-1, with TRBD2 matching 16 bases. The CDR3 runs 17 residues. V shed 3 bases, J shed 6 bases, and the junction held 6 bases outside the gene matches. Germline V lookup: CDR1 SGHNT, CDR2 YYREEE (reference sequence). CDR3 sequence reads: CASSSGTSGGAPNEQFF. In nucleotides, the CDR3 is TGTGCCAGCAGCTCCGGGACTAGCGGGGGGGCACCCAATGAGCAGTTCTTC.

On this clone itself: Relative to the germline gene, one junction end is altered; a read error may explain this. This chain links TRBV7-9 with TRBJ1-4; D is ambiguous. CDR1 is SEHNR, CDR2 FQNEAQ, per germline (reference sequence). The CDR3 has 16 residues. This chain's CDR3 is CSSSPLGGFTNEKLFF. DNA of the CDR3: TGTTCCAGCAGCCCACTAGGAGGGTTCACTAATGAAAAACTGTTTTTT.

The chain carries TRBV7-9 and TRBJ1-4; D remains ambiguous. The germline V gene encodes CDR1 SEHNR and CDR2 FQNEAQ (reference sequence). Trimming pared 1 base from V and 7 bases from J, leaving 7 bases between. The CDR3 contains 13 residues. CDR3 nucleotide sequence: TGTGCCAGCAGCTTAGTACTAGTTGAAAAACTGTTTTTT. Translation: CASSLVLVEKLFF.

The chain combines TRBV7-6 with TRBJ2-7, with D perhaps TRBD1 (6 bases). With 4 bases removed from V and 6 bases from J, the gap between germline ends came to 13 bases. From germline, CDR1 is SGHVS and CDR2 FNYEAQ. The CDR3 spans 13 residues. As DNA, the CDR3 is TGTGCCAGCAGCTCCCACGAAGGGGGCGAGCAGTACTTC. This codes for CASSSHEGGEQYF.

The chain carries TRBV4-2 and TRBJ2-3; TRBD2 aligns across 10 bases. This CDR3 is 16 amino acids long. V was clipped by 0 bases and J by 2 bases; unmatched bases: 2. Germline loops: CDR1 LGHNA, CDR2 YNFKEQ. The CDR3 DNA sequence: TGTGCCAGCAGCCAAGAACTAGCGGGGAACACAGATACGCAGTATTTT. Translating it yields CASSQELAGNTDTQYF.

V gene TRBV11-3 combines with J gene TRBJ2-7; TRBD2 matches at 8 bases. Germline V CDR1 and CDR2: SGHNT, YENEEA. The CDR3 consists of 15 residues. The trim removed 0 bases at V and 2 bases at J, leaving 3 bases unmatched. The CDR3 coding sequence is TGTGCCAGCAGCTTAGATAGCGGGGTAACCTACGAGCAGTACTTC. It codes for CASSLDSGVTYEQYF.

The V gene is TRBV6-5, the J gene TRBJ1-5; 11 bases are shared with TRBD1. Germline V gene data show CDR1 as MNHEY and CDR2 as SVGAGI. The V and J ends lost 6 bases and 5 bases, in that order; junction bases with no gene match: 6. This CDR3 has 15 amino acids. CDR3 sequence: CASSSPGQGDQPQHF. The CDR3 DNA follows: TGTGCCAGCAGCTCCCCGGGACAGGGGGATCAGCCCCAGCATTTT.